The clone carrying this TCR beta chain was picked up one time. From germline, CDR1 is SGDLS and CDR2 YYNGEE. The CDR3 length is 16 residues. Trimming at V came to 3 bases and at J to 1 base, leaving 7 bases not matched to a gene. The data originate from a study of blood T cell repertoires in COVID-19. In the study overall: PBMCs, B-cell-depleted T cells, or T cells were the source of the cDNA or gDNA that made up the material.

In the original processing: How many nucleated cells were present was estimated from reference gene primer amplification. The protocol was immunoSEQ multiplex PCR, while the TCRdb copy is restricted to in-frame clones and leaves out a portion. V and J calls and clone size follow that table, whereas D and trimming were derived from the DNA. The repertoire holds 250,000 or so clones, with approximately 84% as singletons. Sequencing input: PBMCs or T cells enriched from blood (not recorded which). The receptor was isolated from a man in his fifties who had recovered from COVID-19. The chain recombines TRBV9 with TRBJ2-7; 10 positions agree with TRBD1. CDR3 bases: TGTGCCAGCAGCGCCCTAGGACAGGGGGGATCCTACGAGCAGTACTTC. It translates to CASSALGQGGSYEQYF.